What follows is one T cell receptor (beta chain) and its context. Its antigen is not known. TCRdb re-called the 5' RACE reads with MiXCR, one entry per CDR3 protein. The sample shows a few hundred thousand distinct CDR3 sequences, approximately 16% of them seen only once. The data were taken from a study of T cells after yellow fever vaccination. In the study overall: SMART-Seq v4 Ultra Low Input prepared libraries from low-cell fractions. General observations from the study: FACS-sorted repertoires could harbor abundant contaminating bulk-population clonotypes. Reappearance after the booster was observed for most primary-vaccination clones (96% CD4, roughly 90% CD8).

This CDR3 has 12 residues. The germline V gene encodes CDR1 GTSNPN and CDR2 SVGIG (reference sequence). Trimming took off 0 bases at V and 2 bases at J, with 5 bases between the two ends. The V and J genes are TRBV30 and TRBJ2-7; D gene ambiguous. This sequence was found in a man between 18 and 29 years old who received the YFV17D yellow fever vaccine. This sample comprised PBMCs, obtained less than 6 days after the first yellow fever vaccination. CDR3 DNA sequence: TGTGCCTGGAGTGTAGGGCCCTACGAGCAGTACTTC. Encoded protein: CAWSVGPYEQYF. The full variable domain, completed using reference TRBV30 and TRBJ2-7, is SQTIHQWPATLVQPVGSPLSLECTVEGTSNPNLYWYRQAAGRGLQLLFYSVGIGQISSEVPQNLSASRPQDRQFILSSKKLLLSDSGFYLCAWSVGPYEQYFGPGTRLTVT.